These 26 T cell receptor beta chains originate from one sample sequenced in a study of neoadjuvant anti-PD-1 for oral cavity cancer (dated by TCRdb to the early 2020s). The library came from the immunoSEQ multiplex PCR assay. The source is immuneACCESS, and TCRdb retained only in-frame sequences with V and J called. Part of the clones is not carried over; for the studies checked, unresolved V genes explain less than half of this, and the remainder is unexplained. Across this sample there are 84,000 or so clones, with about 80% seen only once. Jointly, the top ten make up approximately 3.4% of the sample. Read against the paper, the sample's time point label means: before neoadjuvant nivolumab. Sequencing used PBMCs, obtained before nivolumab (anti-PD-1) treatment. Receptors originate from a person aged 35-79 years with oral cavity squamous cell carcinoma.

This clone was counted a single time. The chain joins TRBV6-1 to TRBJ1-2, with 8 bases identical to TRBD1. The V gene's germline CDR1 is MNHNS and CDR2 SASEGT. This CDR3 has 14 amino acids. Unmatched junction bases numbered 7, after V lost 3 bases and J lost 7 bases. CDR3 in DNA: TGTGCCAGCAGTGATAATCAGGGGGCAGGTGGCTACACCTTC. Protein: CASSDNQGAGGYTF.

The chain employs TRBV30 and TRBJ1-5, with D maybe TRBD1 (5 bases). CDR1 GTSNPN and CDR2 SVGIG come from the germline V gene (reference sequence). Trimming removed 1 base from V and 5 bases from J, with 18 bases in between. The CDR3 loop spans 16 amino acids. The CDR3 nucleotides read TGTGCCTGGAGTGCGAGCTCCGGGACGTACTATCAGCCCCAGCATTTT. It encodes CAWSASSGTYYQPQHF. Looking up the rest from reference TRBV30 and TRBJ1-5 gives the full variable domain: SQTIHQWPATLVQPVGSPLSLECTVEGTSNPNLYWYRQAAGRGLQLLFYSVGIGQISSEVPQNLSASRPQDRQFILSSKKLLLSDSGFYLCAWSASSGTYYQPQHFGDGTRLSIL.

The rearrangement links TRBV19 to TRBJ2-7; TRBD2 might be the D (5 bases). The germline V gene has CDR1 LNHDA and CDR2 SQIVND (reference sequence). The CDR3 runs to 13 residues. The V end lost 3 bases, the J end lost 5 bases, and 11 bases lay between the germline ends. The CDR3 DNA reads TGTGCCAGTAGTATTCGGGGAACGAACGAGCAGTACTTC. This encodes CASSIRGTNEQYF.

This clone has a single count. The CDR3 is CASSSVGSGINEQFF. The CDR3 DNA sequence: TGTGCCAGCAGTTCAGTCGGGAGTGGGATCAATGAGCAGTTCTTC. The chain is built from TRBV6-1 and TRBJ2-1; D is possibly TRBD2 (6 bases). The CDR3 loop spans 15 amino acids. Germline-derived CDR1 and CDR2 are MNHNS and SASEGT. Deletions cut 5 bases from V and 6 bases from J, with 17 bases between.

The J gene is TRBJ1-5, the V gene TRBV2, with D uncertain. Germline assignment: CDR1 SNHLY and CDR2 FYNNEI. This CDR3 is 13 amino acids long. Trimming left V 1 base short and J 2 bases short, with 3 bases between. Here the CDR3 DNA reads TGTGCCAGCAGTGAAGGCCGCAATCAGCCCCAGCATTTT. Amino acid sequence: CASSEGRNQPQHF.

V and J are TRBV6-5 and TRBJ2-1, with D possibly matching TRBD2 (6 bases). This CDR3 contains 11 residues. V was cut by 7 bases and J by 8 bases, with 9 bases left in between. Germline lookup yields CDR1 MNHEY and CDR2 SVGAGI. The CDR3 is CASTWGDEQFF. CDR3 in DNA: TGTGCCAGCACTTGGGGGGATGAGCAGTTCTTC.

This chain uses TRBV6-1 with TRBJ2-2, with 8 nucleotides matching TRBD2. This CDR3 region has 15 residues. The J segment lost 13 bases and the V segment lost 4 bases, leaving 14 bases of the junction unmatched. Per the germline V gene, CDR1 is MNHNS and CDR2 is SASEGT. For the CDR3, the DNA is TGTGCCAGCAGTGTTCTTAGCGGGAACCGTTGGGGGCTGTTTTTT. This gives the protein CASSVLSGNRWGLFF.

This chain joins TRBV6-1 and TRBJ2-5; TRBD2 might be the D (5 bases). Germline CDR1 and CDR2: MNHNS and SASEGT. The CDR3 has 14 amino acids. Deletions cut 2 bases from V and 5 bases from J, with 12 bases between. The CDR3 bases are TGTGCCAGCAGTGAAAGCGTCACGGGGGAGACCCAGTACTTC. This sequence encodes CASSESVTGETQYF.

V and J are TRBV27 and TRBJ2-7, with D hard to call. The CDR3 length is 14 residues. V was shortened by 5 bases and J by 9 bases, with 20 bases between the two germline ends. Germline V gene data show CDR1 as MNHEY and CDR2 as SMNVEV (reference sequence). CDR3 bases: TGTGCCAGCAGTATAACTAACCAGCCCTGGGTGCAGTACTTC. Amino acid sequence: CASSITNQPWVQYF.

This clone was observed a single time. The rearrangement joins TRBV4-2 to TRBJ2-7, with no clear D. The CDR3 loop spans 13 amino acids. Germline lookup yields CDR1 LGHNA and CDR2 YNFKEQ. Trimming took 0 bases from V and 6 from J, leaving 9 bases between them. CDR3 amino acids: CASSQDRPGEQYF. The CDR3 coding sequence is TGTGCCAGCAGCCAAGATAGGCCAGGCGAGCAGTACTTC.

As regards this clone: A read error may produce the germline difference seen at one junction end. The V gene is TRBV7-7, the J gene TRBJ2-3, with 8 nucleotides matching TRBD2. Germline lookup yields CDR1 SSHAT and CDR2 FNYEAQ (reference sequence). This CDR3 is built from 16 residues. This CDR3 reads CASSLGGGRAADTQYF. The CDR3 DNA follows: TGTGCTAGCAGCTTAGGCGGGGGGAGGGCCGCAGATACGCAGTATTTT.

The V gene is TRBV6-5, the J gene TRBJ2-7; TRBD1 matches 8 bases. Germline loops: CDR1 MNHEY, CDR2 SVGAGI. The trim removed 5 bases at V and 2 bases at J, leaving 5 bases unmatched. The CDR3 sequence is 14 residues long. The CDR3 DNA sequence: TGTGCCAGCAGTCGGACAGGGAGCCCCTACGAGCAGTACTTC. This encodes CASSRTGSPYEQYF.

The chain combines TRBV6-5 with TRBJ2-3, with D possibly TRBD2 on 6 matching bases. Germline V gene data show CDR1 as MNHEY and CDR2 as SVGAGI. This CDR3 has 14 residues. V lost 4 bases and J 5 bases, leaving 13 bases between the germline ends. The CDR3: CASSSPGAGDTQYF. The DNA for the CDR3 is TGTGCCAGCAGTTCCCCAGGAGCGGGAGATACGCAGTATTTT.

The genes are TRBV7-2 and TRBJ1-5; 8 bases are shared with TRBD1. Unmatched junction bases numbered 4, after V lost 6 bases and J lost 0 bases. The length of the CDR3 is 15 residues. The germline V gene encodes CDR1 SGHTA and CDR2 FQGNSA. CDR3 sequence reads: CASSLGQGSNQPQHF. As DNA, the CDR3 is TGTGCCAGCAGTCTCGGACAGGGTAGCAATCAGCCCCAGCATTTT.

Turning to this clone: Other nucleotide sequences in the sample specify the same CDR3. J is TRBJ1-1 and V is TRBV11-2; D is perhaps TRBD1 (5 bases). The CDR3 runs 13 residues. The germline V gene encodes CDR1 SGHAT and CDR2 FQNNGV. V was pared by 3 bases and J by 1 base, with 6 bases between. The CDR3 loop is CASSFGGNTEAFF. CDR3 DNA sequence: TGTGCCAGCAGCTTTGGGGGGAACACTGAAGCTTTCTTT.

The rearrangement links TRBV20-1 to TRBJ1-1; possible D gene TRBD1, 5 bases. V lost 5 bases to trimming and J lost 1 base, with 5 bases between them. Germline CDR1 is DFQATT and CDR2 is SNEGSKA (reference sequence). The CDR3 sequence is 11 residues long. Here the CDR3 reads CSAQGNTEAFF. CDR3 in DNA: TGCAGTGCTCAGGGGAACACTGAAGCTTTCTTT.

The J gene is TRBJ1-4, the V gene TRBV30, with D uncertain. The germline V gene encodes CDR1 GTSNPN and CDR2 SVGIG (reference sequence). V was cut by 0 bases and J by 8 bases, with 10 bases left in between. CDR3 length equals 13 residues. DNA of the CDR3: TGTGCCTGGAGTGTGAGCACGGGGGAAAAACTGTTTTTT. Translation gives CAWSVSTGEKLFF.

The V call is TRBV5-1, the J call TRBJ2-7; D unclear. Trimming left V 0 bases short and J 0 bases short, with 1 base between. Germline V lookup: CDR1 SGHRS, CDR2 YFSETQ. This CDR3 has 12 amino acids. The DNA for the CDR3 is TGCGCCAGCAGCTTGGTCTCCTACGAGCAGTACTTC. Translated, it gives CASSLVSYEQYF.

Here the CDR3 reads CASSLGTEQYF. For the CDR3, the DNA is TGCGCCAGCAGCCTAGGAACCGAGCAGTACTTC. This chain links TRBV5-1 with TRBJ2-7; no clear D gene. The germline V gene has CDR1 SGHRS and CDR2 YFSETQ. The CDR3 extends over 11 amino acids. V lost 4 bases and J lost 6, with 8 bases in between.

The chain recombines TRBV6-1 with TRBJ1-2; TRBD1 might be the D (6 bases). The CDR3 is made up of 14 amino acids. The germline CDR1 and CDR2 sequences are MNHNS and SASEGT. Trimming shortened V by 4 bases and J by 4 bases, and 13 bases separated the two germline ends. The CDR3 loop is CASSGDIVIYGYTF. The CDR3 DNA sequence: TGTGCCAGCAGTGGGGACATCGTAATCTATGGCTACACCTTC.

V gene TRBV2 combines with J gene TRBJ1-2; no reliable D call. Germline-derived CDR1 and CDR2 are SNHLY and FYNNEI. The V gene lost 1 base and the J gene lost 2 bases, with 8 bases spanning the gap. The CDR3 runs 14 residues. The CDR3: CASSEGKTNYGYTF. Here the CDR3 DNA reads TGTGCCAGCAGTGAAGGGAAGACCAACTATGGCTACACCTTC.

CDR3 nucleotide sequence: TGTGCCAGCAGCTTCGGACAGGGAAGAACCGGGGAGCTGTTTTTT. It yields the protein CASSFGQGRTGELFF. The chain is built from TRBV7-3 and TRBJ2-2; TRBD1 matches 8 bases. Trimming took 3 bases from V and 5 from J; bases not matched to a gene: 5. The germline V gene encodes CDR1 SGHTA and CDR2 FQGTGA. The length of the CDR3 is 15 residues.

The CDR3 sequence: CAEGWTDTQYF. CDR3 in DNA: TGTGCCGAGGGATGGACAGATACGCAGTATTTT. V gene TRBV30 combines with J gene TRBJ2-3; D might be TRBD2 (5 bases). The CDR3 covers 11 residues. V was clipped by 8 bases and J by 3 bases, with 9 bases between them. Germline CDR1 reads GTSNPN; CDR2 reads SVGIG (reference sequence).

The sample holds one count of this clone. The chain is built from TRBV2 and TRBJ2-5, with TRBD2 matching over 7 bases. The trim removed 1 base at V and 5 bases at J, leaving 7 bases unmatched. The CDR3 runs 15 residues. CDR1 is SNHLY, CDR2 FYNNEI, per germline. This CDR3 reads CASSEESGSGETQYF. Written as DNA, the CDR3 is TGTGCCAGCAGTGAAGAGAGTGGTAGCGGGGAGACCCAGTACTTC.

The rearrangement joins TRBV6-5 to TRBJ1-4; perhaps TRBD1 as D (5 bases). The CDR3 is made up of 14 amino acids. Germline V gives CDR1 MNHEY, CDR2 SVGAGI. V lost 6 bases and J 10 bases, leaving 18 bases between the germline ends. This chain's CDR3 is CASSTGAFPRKLFF. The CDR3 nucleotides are TGTGCCAGCAGCACCGGGGCCTTTCCCCGAAAACTGTTTTTT.

CDR3 DNA sequence: TGTGCCAGTAGTAGCCAGGGAAATTCCTACGAGCAGTACTTC. As protein: CASSSQGNSYEQYF. The chain carries TRBV19 and TRBJ2-7; TRBD1 might be the D (5 bases). The CDR3 extends over 14 amino acids. The V gene's germline CDR1 is LNHDA and CDR2 SQIVND (reference sequence). With 4 bases removed from V and 1 base from J, the gap between germline ends came to 11 bases.